These T cell receptor beta chains were read from a single sample in a study of beta chain features in type 1 diabetes. Profiled with immunoSEQ multiplex PCR; TCRdb holds only in-frame clones, not every one. This sample carries about 270,000 clones, approximately 15% of them seen once, and the ten largest clones take 0.017%. Specimen: naive CD4+ T cells from blood. All receptors derive from a man younger than 40 with type 1 diabetes. The CDR3 runs from the conserved cysteine through the conserved F or W. A D gene is named only where the DNA matches it firmly. Where a row states a size, it is once, few, many or the class of an expanded clone; other rows omit it.

clone_size,v_call,d_call,j_call,cdr3_nt,cdr3_aa
few,TRBV28,TRBD1,TRBJ1-1,TGTGCCAGCAGTAAATCGGGACAGCGGAACACTGAAGCTTTCTTT,CASSKSGQRNTEAFF
few,TRBV7-2,TRBD2,TRBJ2-7,TGTGCCAGCAGCTTCAGACGTAGCGGGAGCGGCGAGCAGTACTTC,CASSFRRSGSGEQYF
.,TRBV5-1,TRBD1,TRBJ1-1,TGCGCCAGCAGCTCTCGACAGGGTAACTCTGAAGCTTTCTTT,CASSSRQGNSEAFF
.,TRBV7-2,TRBD2,TRBJ2-3,TGTGCCAGCAGCTCTCTAGCGGGGTCTAGCACAGATACGCAGTATTTT,CASSSLAGSSTDTQYF
few,TRBV7-9,TRBD1,TRBJ1-5,TGTGCCAGCAGCTCAGACCCGACAGGGGGGATCCGCCAGCCCCAGCATTTT,CASSSDPTGGIRQPQHF
.,TRBV28,TRBD2,TRBJ2-7,TGTGCCATCGGGGGGAGCGAGCAGTACTTC,CAIGGSEQYF
once,TRBV7-8,TRBD2,TRBJ2-1,TGTGCCAGCAGCCCCGGGACTAGCGACTACAATGAGCAGTTCTTC,CASSPGTSDYNEQFF
.,TRBV5-1,.,TRBJ2-5,TGCGCCAGCAGCTTGGCCGTCGGGGTTCCAGAGACCCAGTACTTC,CASSLAVGVPETQYF
few,TRBV7-9,.,TRBJ2-5,TGTGCCAGCAGCGACTGGGTCAGGGGCAGGGAGACCCAGTACTTC,CASSDWVRGRETQYF
few,TRBV7-2,TRBD1,TRBJ1-3,TGTGCCAGCAGCTACCTCTCGGGACAGGGAAACACCATATATTTT,CASSYLSGQGNTIYF
.,TRBV28,.,TRBJ1-5,TGTGCCAGCAGCCCACTGGGTCGGGGGACGGGGAATCAGCCCCAGCATTTT,CASSPLGRGTGNQPQHF
few,TRBV28,.,TRBJ2-4,TGTGCCAGCAGTTTCTTGAACATTCAGTACTTC,CASSFLNIQYF
.,TRBV9,TRBD2,TRBJ2-5,TGTGCCAGCAACCTAGCGGGAGGAGAGACCCAGTACTTC,CASNLAGGETQYF